This TCR beta chain was sequenced for a study of cytomegalovirus exposure and HLA in healthy donors. Turning to the study itself: Earlier sequencing of about 179 million T cells yielded about 120 million unique TCR beta sequences. There were just under 400 genotyped donors. Of these, about 80% fell in the genetic ancestry cluster associated with self-reported Caucasian donors. Overall study findings and caveats: As was reported, the classifier diagnosed cytomegalovirus status with high specificity and sensitivity.

The CDR3 runs to 15 residues. With 3 bases removed from V and 3 bases from J, the gap between germline ends came to 11 bases. Germline V CDR1 and CDR2: LNHDA, SQIVND (reference sequence). In regard to this clone: Its antigen is unidentified.

PCR used 60 Vbeta primers and 13 Jbeta primers. Profiled with immunoSEQ multiplex PCR; TCRdb holds only in-frame clones, not every one. In the table there are some 150,000 clones, approximately 72% of which are singletons. Sequencing used PBMCs. This TCR was sampled from a human donor in good health. The rearrangement joins TRBV19 to TRBJ2-2; D is unclear. CDR3 nucleotides: TGTGCCAGTAGTATTTCGGGTTTGGACACCGGGGAGCTGTTTTTT. Translation: CASSISGLDTGELFF. Full variable domain (outside the CDR3, taken from reference TRBV19 and TRBJ2-2): DGGITQSPKYLFRKEGQNVTLSCEQNLNHDAMYWYRQDPGQGLRLIYYSQIVNDFQKGDIAEGYSVSREKKESFPLTVTSAQKNPTAFYLCASSISGLDTGELFFGEGSRLTVL.